This is a list of T cell receptor beta chains from one sample in a study of shared clonotypes between healthy human individuals. TCRdb's copy holds only in-frame clones and misses some; the assay was immunoSEQ multiplex PCR. In the table there are about 1.5 million clones, under 99% of which are singletons. Sequenced material: naive CD4+ T cells sorted from blood. All receptors come from a man aged 30-40 years in good health. CDR3s include the opening cysteine and the closing phenylalanine or tryptophan. The D gene is left open where the match is weak. Rows give clone size only sometimes, using once, few, many, or a class for an expanded clone.

D gene: TRBD1; J gene: TRBJ1-2; clone size: NA; V gene: TRBV5-1; CDR3 protein: CASSLTGTGYNYGYTF; CDR3 DNA: TGCGCCAGCAGCTTGACAGGGACAGGGTACAACTATGGCTACACCTTC
D gene: NA; J gene: TRBJ1-3; clone size: NA; V gene: TRBV5-4; CDR3 protein: CASSTELSGNTIYF; CDR3 DNA: TGTGCCAGCAGCACGGAACTCTCTGGAAACACCATATATTTT
D gene: NA; J gene: TRBJ2-5; clone size: once; V gene: TRBV11-2; CDR3 protein: CASRPISGSQETQYF; CDR3 DNA: TGTGCCAGCAGGCCCATAAGCGGGTCCCAAGAGACCCAGTACTTC
D gene: NA; J gene: TRBJ2-2; clone size: NA; V gene: TRBV9; CDR3 protein: CASSVATGNTGELFF; CDR3 DNA: TGTGCCAGCAGCGTAGCTACAGGGAACACCGGGGAGCTGTTTTTT
D gene: NA; J gene: TRBJ1-1; clone size: NA; V gene: TRBV29-1; CDR3 protein: CSVEVIGSRDTEAFF; CDR3 DNA: TGCAGCGTTGAAGTTATAGGCAGTAGAGACACTGAAGCTTTCTTT
D gene: NA; J gene: TRBJ2-3; clone size: once; V gene: TRBV30; CDR3 protein: CAWSLQGTDTQYF; CDR3 DNA: TGTGCCTGGAGTCTTCAGGGAACAGATACGCAGTATTTT
D gene: NA; J gene: TRBJ2-7; clone size: NA; V gene: TRBV5-6; CDR3 protein: CASSLGIYEQYF; CDR3 DNA: TGTGCCAGCAGCCTGGGGATCTACGAGCAGTACTTC
D gene: TRBD1; J gene: TRBJ1-3; clone size: NA; V gene: TRBV5-3; CDR3 protein: CARGQGAGNTIYF; CDR3 DNA: TGTGCCAGAGGACAGGGGGCTGGAAACACCATATATTTT
D gene: TRBD2; J gene: TRBJ2-7; clone size: NA; V gene: TRBV7-2; CDR3 protein: CASSLGGLAGDEQYF; CDR3 DNA: TGTGCCAGCAGCTTAGGGGGACTAGCGGGAGACGAGCAGTACTTC
D gene: TRBD2; J gene: TRBJ2-2; clone size: NA; V gene: TRBV18; CDR3 protein: CASSFLLAGEYTGELFF; CDR3 DNA: TGTGCCAGCTCATTTCTCCTAGCGGGAGAGTACACCGGGGAGCTGTTTTTT
D gene: TRBD2; J gene: TRBJ2-1; clone size: NA; V gene: TRBV19; CDR3 protein: CASRGLVQSSYNEQFF; CDR3 DNA: TGTGCCAGTAGAGGACTAGTCCAAAGCTCCTACAATGAGCAGTTCTTC
D gene: TRBD2; J gene: TRBJ2-3; clone size: once; V gene: TRBV18; CDR3 protein: CASSPIASGRTDTQYF; CDR3 DNA: TGTGCCAGCTCACCTATCGCTAGCGGGCGCACAGATACGCAGTATTTT
D gene: NA; J gene: TRBJ1-2; clone size: NA; V gene: TRBV5-6; CDR3 protein: CASSFWAANYGYTF; CDR3 DNA: TGTGCCAGCAGCTTTTGGGCGGCTAACTATGGCTACACCTTC
D gene: NA; J gene: TRBJ2-7; clone size: NA; V gene: TRBV11-3; CDR3 protein: CARGTGYGTVYEQYF; CDR3 DNA: TGTGCCAGGGGAACAGGGTATGGAACTGTCTACGAGCAGTACTTC
D gene: NA; J gene: TRBJ2-1; clone size: NA; V gene: TRBV2; CDR3 protein: CASSAGQNNEQFF; CDR3 DNA: TGTGCCAGCAGTGCGGGGCAGAACAATGAGCAGTTCTTC
D gene: TRBD2; J gene: TRBJ2-1; clone size: NA; V gene: TRBV5-6; CDR3 protein: CASSLASGSSSYNEQFF; CDR3 DNA: TGTGCCAGCAGCTTGGCGAGCGGGAGCAGCTCCTACAATGAGCAGTTCTTC
D gene: TRBD1; J gene: TRBJ2-3; clone size: NA; V gene: TRBV4-3; CDR3 protein: CASSQDPGQGVTDTQYF; CDR3 DNA: TGCGCCAGCAGCCAAGACCCTGGACAGGGGGTAACAGATACGCAGTATTTT
D gene: NA; J gene: TRBJ1-1; clone size: NA; V gene: TRBV18; CDR3 protein: CASSLSRSTEAFF; CDR3 DNA: TGTGCCAGCTCACTATCTAGGAGCACTGAAGCTTTCTTT
D gene: NA; J gene: TRBJ2-5; clone size: NA; V gene: TRBV18; CDR3 protein: CASSPVVALQETQYF; CDR3 DNA: TGTGCCAGCTCACCAGTAGTAGCTCTACAGGAGACCCAGTACTTC
D gene: TRBD2; J gene: TRBJ2-3; clone size: NA; V gene: TRBV7-2; CDR3 protein: CASSVYTSGSTDTQYF; CDR3 DNA: TGTGCCAGCAGCGTCTATACTAGCGGGAGTACAGATACGCAGTATTTT
D gene: TRBD2; J gene: TRBJ2-7; clone size: NA; V gene: TRBV28; CDR3 protein: CASKGLAGGRLVEQYF; CDR3 DNA: TGTGCCAGCAAAGGACTAGCGGGAGGCCGTCTCGTGGAGCAGTACTTC
D gene: NA; J gene: TRBJ1-2; clone size: NA; V gene: TRBV2; CDR3 protein: CASSEGIGPGPSYGYTF; CDR3 DNA: TGTGCCAGCAGTGAGGGAATTGGCCCGGGGCCTTCCTATGGCTACACCTTC
D gene: NA; J gene: TRBJ2-1; clone size: NA; V gene: TRBV28; CDR3 protein: CASSLGTWNEQFF; CDR3 DNA: TGTGCCAGCAGTCTAGGGACCTGGAATGAGCAGTTCTTC
D gene: NA; J gene: TRBJ2-1; clone size: NA; V gene: TRBV25-1; CDR3 protein: CASIGRGRGVYNEQFF; CDR3 DNA: TGTGCCAGCATAGGGAGAGGCAGGGGAGTTTACAATGAGCAGTTCTTC
D gene: NA; J gene: TRBJ2-3; clone size: NA; V gene: TRBV5-1; CDR3 protein: CASSFEPRVGDTQYF; CDR3 DNA: TGCGCCAGCAGCTTCGAACCCCGGGTTGGGGATACGCAGTATTTT
D gene: NA; J gene: TRBJ2-2; clone size: NA; V gene: TRBV11-2; CDR3 protein: CASSSLWNTGELFF; CDR3 DNA: TGTGCCAGCAGCTCCCTGTGGAACACCGGGGAGCTGTTTTTT
D gene: NA; J gene: TRBJ2-1; clone size: NA; V gene: TRBV5-6; CDR3 protein: CASSQRWPLNNEQFF; CDR3 DNA: TGTGCCAGCAGCCAGCGATGGCCGTTGAACAATGAGCAGTTCTTC
D gene: TRBD1; J gene: TRBJ2-4; clone size: NA; V gene: TRBV9; CDR3 protein: CASSVDQGVRRNIQYF; CDR3 DNA: TGTGCCAGCAGCGTAGACCAGGGGGTTCGAAGGAACATTCAGTACTTC
D gene: NA; J gene: TRBJ1-4; clone size: NA; V gene: TRBV5-1; CDR3 protein: CASSLSTGTNEKLFF; CDR3 DNA: TGCGCCAGCAGCTTATCGACGGGAACTAATGAAAAACTGTTTTTT
D gene: NA; J gene: TRBJ2-2; clone size: NA; V gene: TRBV6-6; CDR3 protein: CASSYSGHNTGELFF; CDR3 DNA: TGTGCCAGCAGTTACTCGGGACACAACACCGGGGAGCTGTTTTTT
D gene: NA; J gene: TRBJ2-2; clone size: NA; V gene: TRBV18; CDR3 protein: CASSLKGANTGELFF; CDR3 DNA: TGTGCCAGCTCACTCAAAGGAGCGAACACCGGGGAGCTGTTTTTT
D gene: NA; J gene: TRBJ2-1; clone size: NA; V gene: TRBV11-3; CDR3 protein: CASSSSFGFSDNEQFF; CDR3 DNA: TGTGCCAGCAGCTCGTCTTTTGGTTTCTCCGACAATGAGCAGTTCTTC
D gene: TRBD2; J gene: TRBJ2-1; clone size: NA; V gene: TRBV5-1; CDR3 protein: CASSGIAGATYNEQFF; CDR3 DNA: TGCGCCAGCAGCGGGATAGCGGGAGCGACCTACAATGAGCAGTTCTTC
D gene: NA; J gene: TRBJ1-2; clone size: once; V gene: TRBV7-9; CDR3 protein: CASSLRTENYGYTF; CDR3 DNA: TGTGCCAGCAGCTTACGGACAGAAAACTATGGCTACACCTTC
D gene: NA; J gene: TRBJ2-7; clone size: NA; V gene: TRBV5-1; CDR3 protein: CASTSGDYEQYF; CDR3 DNA: TGCGCCAGCACCTCGGGGGACTACGAGCAGTACTTC
D gene: NA; J gene: TRBJ1-2; clone size: NA; V gene: TRBV19; CDR3 protein: CASSIRDTYGYTF; CDR3 DNA: TGTGCCAGTAGTATAAGGGACACCTATGGCTACACCTTC
D gene: NA; J gene: TRBJ2-2; clone size: NA; V gene: TRBV5-4; CDR3 protein: CASSLGSNTGELFF; CDR3 DNA: TGTGCCAGCAGCTTGGGCAGCAACACCGGGGAGCTGTTTTTT
D gene: NA; J gene: TRBJ2-4; clone size: NA; V gene: TRBV11-3; CDR3 protein: CASSSRGSAKNIQYF; CDR3 DNA: TGTGCCAGCAGCTCACGGGGCTCCGCCAAAAACATTCAGTACTTC
D gene: TRBD1; J gene: TRBJ2-2; clone size: NA; V gene: TRBV10-3; CDR3 protein: CAISGQGAGELFF; CDR3 DNA: TGTGCCATCAGTGGACAGGGGGCCGGGGAGCTGTTTTTT
D gene: NA; J gene: TRBJ1-4; clone size: NA; V gene: TRBV19; CDR3 protein: CASSMQFGGEKLFF; CDR3 DNA: TGTGCCAGTAGTATGCAGTTCGGGGGTGAAAAACTGTTTTTT